One TCR beta chain is described in this entry. The antigen remains undetermined. Germline-derived CDR1 and CDR2 are SGHVS and FQNEAQ. V lost 5 bases and J lost 6, with 5 bases in between. The CDR3 contains 11 residues. This sample is part of a study of glioma-infiltrating T cells after dendritic cell vaccination. Study at large: Glioblastoma patients came from Phase I and II dendritic cell vaccination trials.

Study-wide results and caveats: Complete blood and tumor specimen sets were limited to few patients.

Fresh-frozen tumor tissue and more than two years of survival data were available for all. Blood PBMC samples: pre-vaccination, two weeks post third vaccination, and at tumor progression. Profiling relied on immunoSEQ multiplex PCR, and the TCRdb table lists in-frame clones only, not all of them. The sample comprises about 73,000 clones, around 80% of which are singletons, and around 2.3% rests with the top ten. This chain uses TRBV7-8 with TRBJ2-1; D remains ambiguous. The clonotype was recovered from a human donor with glioblastoma. Sequenced here: blood, sampled before dendritic cell vaccination. CDR3 in amino acids: CASSRGNEQFF. The CDR3 nucleotides are TGTGCCAGCAGCCGAGGCAATGAGCAGTTCTTC. The whole variable domain, filled in from reference TRBV7-8 and TRBJ2-1, reads GAGVSQSPRYKVAKRGQDVALRCDPISGHVSLFWYQQALGQGPEFLTYFQNEAQLDKSGLPSDRFFAERPEGSVSTLKIQRTQQEDSAVYLCASSRGNEQFFGPGTRLTVL.